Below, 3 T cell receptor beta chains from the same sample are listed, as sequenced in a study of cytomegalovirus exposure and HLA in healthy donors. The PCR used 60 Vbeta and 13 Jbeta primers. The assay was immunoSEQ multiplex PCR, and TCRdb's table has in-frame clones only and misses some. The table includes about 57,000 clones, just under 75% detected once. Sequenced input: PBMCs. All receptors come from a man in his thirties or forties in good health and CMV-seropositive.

The CDR3 nucleotides are TGTGCCAGCAGCTTAGCTCCGGGGGGGGTCTACGAGCAGTACTTC. Translation gives CASSLAPGGVYEQYF. This rearrangement joins TRBV7-9 to TRBJ2-7; 8 bases fit TRBD2. CDR1 and CDR2 (germline): SEHNR, FQNEAQ (reference sequence). This CDR3 is 15 amino acids long. Trimming at V came to 0 bases and at J to 3 bases, leaving 4 bases not matched to a gene.

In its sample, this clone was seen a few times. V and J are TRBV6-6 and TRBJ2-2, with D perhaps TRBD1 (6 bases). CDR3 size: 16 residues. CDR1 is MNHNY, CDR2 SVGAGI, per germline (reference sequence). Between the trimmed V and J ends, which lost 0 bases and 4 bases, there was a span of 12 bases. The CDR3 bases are TGTGCCAGCAGTTACTCGACCCTCAGGGGCACCGGGGAGCTGTTTTTT. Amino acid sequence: CASSYSTLRGTGELFF.

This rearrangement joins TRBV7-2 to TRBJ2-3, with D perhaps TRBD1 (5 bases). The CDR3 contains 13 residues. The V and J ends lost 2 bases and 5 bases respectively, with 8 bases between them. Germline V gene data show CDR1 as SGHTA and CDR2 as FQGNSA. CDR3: CASSLRGGDTQYF. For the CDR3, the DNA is TGTGCCAGCAGCTTAAGGGGTGGAGATACGCAGTATTTT.